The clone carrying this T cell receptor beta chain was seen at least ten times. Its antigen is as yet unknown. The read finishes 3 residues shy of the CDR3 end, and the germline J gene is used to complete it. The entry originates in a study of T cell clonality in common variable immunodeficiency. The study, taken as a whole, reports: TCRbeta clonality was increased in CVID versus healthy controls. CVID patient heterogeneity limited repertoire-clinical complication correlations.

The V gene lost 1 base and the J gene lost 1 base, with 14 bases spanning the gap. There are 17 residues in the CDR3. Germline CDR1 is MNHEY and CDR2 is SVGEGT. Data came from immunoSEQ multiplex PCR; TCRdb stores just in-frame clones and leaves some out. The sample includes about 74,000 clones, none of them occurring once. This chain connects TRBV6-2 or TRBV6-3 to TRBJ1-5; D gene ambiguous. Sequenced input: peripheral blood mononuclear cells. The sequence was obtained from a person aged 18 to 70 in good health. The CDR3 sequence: CASSYYTTDWSNQPQHF. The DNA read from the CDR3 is TGTGCCAGCAGTTACTATACCACCGACTGGAGCAATCAGCCC.